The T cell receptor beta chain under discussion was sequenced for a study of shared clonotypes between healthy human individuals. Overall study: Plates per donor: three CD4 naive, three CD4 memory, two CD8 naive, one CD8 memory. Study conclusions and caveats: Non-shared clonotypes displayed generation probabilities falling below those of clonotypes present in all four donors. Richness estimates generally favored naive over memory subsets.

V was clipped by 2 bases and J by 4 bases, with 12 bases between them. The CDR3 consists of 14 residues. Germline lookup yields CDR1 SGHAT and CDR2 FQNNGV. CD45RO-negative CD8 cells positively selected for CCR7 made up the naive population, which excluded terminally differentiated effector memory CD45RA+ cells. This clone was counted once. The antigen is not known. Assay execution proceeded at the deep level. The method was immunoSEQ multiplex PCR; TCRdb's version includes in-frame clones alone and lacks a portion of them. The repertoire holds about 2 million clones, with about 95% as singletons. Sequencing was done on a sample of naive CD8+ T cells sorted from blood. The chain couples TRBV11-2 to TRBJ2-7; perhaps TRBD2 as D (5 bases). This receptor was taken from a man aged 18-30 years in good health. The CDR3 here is CASSLTSSWYEQYF. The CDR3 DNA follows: TGTGCCAGCAGCTTAACATCTAGCTGGTACGAGCAGTACTTC.